Listed below are T cell receptor beta chains from one sample, sequenced in a study of T cells in tuberculosis. The protocol was immunoSEQ multiplex PCR, while the TCRdb copy is restricted to in-frame clones and leaves out a portion. The repertoire holds roughly 34,000 clones, with roughly nine tenths as singletons. The sequenced sample was PBMCs, obtained at tuberculosis diagnosis. The receptors were gathered from an adult with tuberculosis. Both conserved end residues are part of each CDR3. D genes are given only for firm matches. Part of the rows lack a size; the others show once, few, many or a class for expanded clones.

clone size,D gene,J gene,V gene,CDR3 DNA,CDR3 protein
-,TRBD1,TRBJ1-3,TRBV19,TGTGCCAGTAGGGACAGGTTCCGCTCTGGAAACACCATATATTTT,CASRDRFRSGNTIYF
-,-,TRBJ2-4,TRBV4-2,TGTGCCAGCAGCCAAGGAGGCCCGGGGGGCGTGGCCAAAAACATTCAGTACTTC,CASSQGGPGGVAKNIQYF
-,-,TRBJ2-5,TRBV5-1,TGCGCCAGCAGCTTGGGGTTTCAGGGCGAGACCCAGTACTTC,CASSLGFQGETQYF
-,-,TRBJ2-7,TRBV23-1,TGCGCCAGCAGCCCTGACAACCCCTACGAGCAGTACTTC,CASSPDNPYEQYF
-,TRBD2,TRBJ2-4,TRBV5-6,TGTGCCAGCAGCCCGACGGGGGGTCCCAAAAACATTCAGTACTTC,CASSPTGGPKNIQYF
once,TRBD1,TRBJ2-4,TRBV29-1,TGCAGCGTTCAAGGACAGGGGCTTGGGAACATTCAGTACTTC,CSVQGQGLGNIQYF
-,-,TRBJ1-4,TRBV7-6,TGTGCCAGCAGCCCAAACAGTTCAACTAATGAAAAACTGTTTTTT,CASSPNSSTNEKLFF
-,TRBD2,TRBJ2-3,TRBV29-1,TGCAGCGTTTCGACTAGCGGGAGGGTCTTGCGGACAGATACGCAGTATTTT,CSVSTSGRVLRTDTQYF
-,TRBD2,TRBJ2-5,TRBV5-4,TGTGCCAGCAGCTGGGGGATAGCGGGCCCTACCCAAGAGACCCAGTACTTC,CASSWGIAGPTQETQYF
-,TRBD2,TRBJ2-3,TRBV7-9,TGTGCCAGCAGCTATCGACTAGCGGGGGGCTCAGATACGCAGTATTTT,CASSYRLAGGSDTQYF
once,-,TRBJ1-1,TRBV29-1,TGCAGCGTTGAAGGTTATGAAGGTCGGGCTGAAGCTTTCTTT,CSVEGYEGRAEAFF
-,-,TRBJ1-1,TRBV19,TGTGCCAGTAGTATGACAGGCAGCGGTGAAGCTTTCTTT,CASSMTGSGEAFF
-,TRBD1,TRBJ1-5,TRBV10-3,TGTGCCATCAGTACACAGGGGATCAATCAGCCCCAGCATTTT,CAISTQGINQPQHF